This TCR beta chain was retrieved from a study of blood T cell repertoires in COVID-19. Study summary: Material from acute and convalescent COVID-19 was sourced from the United States, Italy and Spain. PBMCs, B-cell-depleted T cells, or T cells were the source of the cDNA or gDNA that made up the material.

Per germline, CDR1 KGHDR and CDR2 SFDVKD. CDR3 length equals 12 residues. V shed 0 bases and J shed 5 bases, with 4 bases lying between them. In the original workflow: Scientists estimated how many nucleated cells there were by amplifying reference gene primers. The assay was immunoSEQ multiplex PCR, and TCRdb's table has in-frame clones only and misses some. The D gene and trimming were derived from the DNA, and the V and J assignments and clone size from that table. Among about 440,000 clones listed, around 89% were seen once. Regarding this clone: The same CDR3 also results from other DNA sequences found in this sample.

The clonotype comes from a woman aged 30 to 39 with acute or convalescent COVID-19. Input material: peripheral blood. The rearrangement links TRBV24-1 to TRBJ2-7; no clear D gene. CDR3 residues: CATSDLRDEQYF. The CDR3 DNA reads as TGTGCCACCAGTGATTTGCGAGACGAGCAGTACTTC.